A single sample gave rise to the 5 T cell receptor beta chains below, sequenced in a study of CD8+ T cells in alopecia areata. cDNA serving as the sequencing template came from extracted, reverse transcribed RNA. The table came from immunoSEQ multiplex PCR; TCRdb's copy has only in-frame clones and leaves some out. The sample holds around 97,000 clones, 85% to 90% seen once. Treatment described: oral pan-JAK inhibitor, 5-10 mg twice daily. The sequencing here drew on CD8+ T cells sorted from blood, taken between weeks 30 and 35, from a patient treated with tofacitinib. These receptor sequences come from a human donor with alopecia areata.

The J gene is TRBJ2-3, the V gene TRBV2, with unresolved D. The CDR3 has 13 residues. Germline CDR1 SNHLY, CDR2 FYNNEI. The V end lost 4 bases, the J end lost 4 bases, and 9 bases lay between the germline ends. Here the CDR3 reads CASSGPFPDTQYF. The DNA of the CDR3 is TGTGCCAGCAGTGGCCCGTTTCCAGATACGCAGTATTTT.

The chain uses TRBV29-1 and TRBJ2-3; TRBD2 matches 9 bases. The CDR3 extends over 15 amino acids. Trimming removed 1 base from V and 2 bases from J; junction bases left unmatched: 4. Germline CDR1 reads SQVTM; CDR2 reads ANQGSEA. In DNA, the CDR3 is TGCAGCGTTGAAGGGGTAGCGGGAGACACAGATACGCAGTATTTT. Protein product: CSVEGVAGDTDTQYF.

The chain recombines TRBV27 with TRBJ2-1, with TRBD2 matching 10 bases. There are 16 residues in the CDR3. The V segment lost 5 bases and the J segment 5 bases; nucleotides outside the gene matches: 9. The V gene's germline CDR1 is MNHEY and CDR2 SMNVEV (reference sequence). Here the CDR3 DNA reads TGTGCCAGCAGTAATCCCTTACTAGCGGGGCACAATGAGCAGTTCTTC. Amino acids: CASSNPLLAGHNEQFF.

With regard to this clone: The same CDR3 also results from other DNA sequences found in this sample. This rearrangement joins TRBV27 to TRBJ2-7; D could derive from TRBD1 or TRBD2 (5 bases each). Germline V gene sequence: CDR1 MNHEY, CDR2 SMNVEV (reference sequence). With 6 bases removed from V and 1 base from J, the gap between germline ends came to 10 bases. CDR3 length: 13 residues. The CDR3 sequence is CASSYGASYEQYF. The DNA of the CDR3 is TGTGCCAGCAGCTACGGGGCGTCCTACGAGCAGTACTTC.

As to this clone: The same CDR3 can be traced to other DNA sequences in this sample. The chain has TRBV4-1 and TRBJ2-7; D remains unclear. V lost 1 base to trimming and J lost 0 bases, with 10 bases between them. Germline CDR1 is MGHRA and CDR2 is YSYEKL. CDR3 length equals 15 residues. The CDR3 protein is CASSQVGGSSYEQYF. DNA for the CDR3: TGCGCCAGCAGCCAAGTAGGCGGAAGCTCCTACGAGCAGTACTTC.